The 13 T cell receptor beta chains in this list originate from one sample, sequenced in a study of cytomegalovirus exposure and HLA in healthy donors. Researchers ran the PCR with 60 Vbeta and 13 Jbeta primers. Only in-frame clones appear in the TCRdb table, and some are missing; sequencing was by immunoSEQ multiplex PCR. The sample has some 65,000 clones, approximately 60% seen once. What was sequenced was PBMCs. These receptors came from a man in his thirties or forties in good health and CMV-seronegative.

The V and J genes are TRBV19 and TRBJ1-1; 8 bases line up with TRBD1. V shed 5 bases and J 4 bases; nucleotides not matched to a gene: 6. This CDR3 is built from 14 residues. Germline V gene sequence: CDR1 LNHDA, CDR2 SQIVND (reference sequence). CDR3 protein: CASSPGTGGTEAFF. The CDR3 DNA reads as TGTGCCAGTAGTCCGGGGACAGGCGGCACTGAAGCTTTCTTT.

The CDR3 here is CASSLAGATEAFF. The CDR3 DNA is TGTGCCAGCAGCTTGGCTGGGGCCACTGAAGCTTTCTTT. The rearrangement uses TRBV5-6 and TRBJ1-1, with D perhaps matching TRBD1 (5 bases). Trimming cost V 0 bases and J 4 bases, with 7 bases left between them. The CDR3 is made up of 13 amino acids. Germline lookup yields CDR1 SGHDT and CDR2 YYEEEE.

V is TRBV10-3 and J is TRBJ1-6; maybe TRBD1 (5 bases). This CDR3 has 17 amino acids. CDR1 ENHRY and CDR2 SYGVKD come from the germline V gene. V gave up 4 bases and J gave up 6 bases, with 19 bases separating them. The CDR3 is CAISALGAGGGNSPLHF. Here the CDR3 DNA reads TGTGCCATCAGTGCCCTCGGAGCGGGGGGAGGTAATTCACCCCTCCACTTT.

This sequence joins TRBV29-1 and TRBJ2-7; TRBD2 might be the D (5 bases). Germline V lookup: CDR1 SQVTM, CDR2 ANQGSEA. The CDR3 has 13 residues. Deletions cut 6 bases from V and 5 bases from J, with 17 bases between. The CDR3 DNA sequence: TGCAGCGTCTTGGACTTAGTTACTAACGAGCAGTACTTC. It codes for CSVLDLVTNEQYF.

V usage is TRBV9 and J usage is TRBJ2-7; 11 bases line up with TRBD2. Germline CDR1 SGDLS, CDR2 YYNGEE. The CDR3 extends over 15 amino acids. V was clipped by 2 bases and J by 0 bases; unmatched bases: 1. CDR3 nucleotides: TGTGCCAGCAGCGTGACTAGCGGGGACTCCTACGAGCAGTACTTC. It yields the protein CASSVTSGDSYEQYF.

J is TRBJ2-2 and V is TRBV7-9; maybe TRBD2 (6 bases). Trimming took 5 bases from V and 8 from J, leaving 12 bases between them. Germline V lookup: CDR1 SEHNR, CDR2 FQNEAQ (reference sequence). The CDR3 runs 13 residues. CDR3 region: CASSLPGVGELFF. CDR3 DNA sequence: TGTGCCAGCAGCCTCCCGGGAGTGGGGGAGCTGTTTTTT.

The table lists this clone with a few counts. This chain joins TRBV4-2 and TRBJ2-5; 8 bases map to TRBD2. The CDR3 runs 15 residues. Trimming removed 0 bases from V and 5 bases from J; junction bases left unmatched: 5. CDR1 and CDR2 (germline): LGHNA, YNFKEQ. CDR3 protein: CASSQEGGGQETQYF. The CDR3 region has the DNA TGTGCCAGCAGCCAAGAGGGCGGGGGGCAGGAGACCCAGTACTTC.

This clone was picked up one time. The chain uses TRBV7-2 and TRBJ1-2; possibly TRBD1 for D (5 bases). Germline CDR1 reads SGHTA; CDR2 reads FQGNSA. V was shortened by 7 bases and J by 2 bases, with 14 bases between the two germline ends. This CDR3 is built from 14 residues. The CDR3 sequence: CASNIHRTNYGYTF. The CDR3 DNA follows: TGTGCCAGCAACATACACAGGACGAACTATGGCTACACCTTC.

V and J are TRBV5-4 and TRBJ1-6; D gene uncertain. The CDR3 has 12 residues. V was clipped by 4 bases and J by 14 bases, with 13 bases between them. The germline CDR1 and CDR2 sequences are SGHNT and YYREEE (reference sequence). Here the CDR3 reads CASSDSVAALHF. The DNA of the CDR3 is TGTGCCAGCAGCGACTCTGTAGCGGCCCTCCACTTT.

The chain employs TRBV27 and TRBJ2-1; the D is unclear. Germline V gives CDR1 MNHEY, CDR2 SMNVEV (reference sequence). Trimming took off 6 bases at V and 5 bases at J, with 5 bases between the two ends. The CDR3 is 11 amino acids. The CDR3 loop is CASRRDNEQFF. In DNA form, the CDR3 reads TGTGCCAGCAGACGGGACAATGAGCAGTTCTTC.

The chain uses TRBV11-2 and TRBJ2-1; 12 nucleotides match TRBD2. Germline values: CDR1 SGHAT, CDR2 FQNNGV. There are 15 residues in the CDR3. The V and J ends lost 4 bases and 6 bases, in that order; junction bases with no gene match: 4. Here the CDR3 reads CASSSTSGGINEQFF. CDR3 DNA: TGTGCCAGCAGCTCTACTAGCGGGGGGATCAATGAGCAGTTCTTC.

CDR3 nucleotide sequence: TGTGCCAGTAGCAATGTGGGAGGCGGTGGCTACACCTTC. Translating gives CASSNVGGGGYTF. V is TRBV19 and J is TRBJ1-2; D is ambiguous. This CDR3 spans 13 amino acids. In germline, CDR1 is LNHDA, CDR2 SQIVND (reference sequence). The V and J ends lost 6 bases and 7 bases respectively, with 15 bases between them.

This clone was counted only a few times. The V gene is TRBV25-1, the J gene TRBJ2-7, with D hard to call. Germline V gene sequence: CDR1 MGHDK, CDR2 SYGVNS. V was trimmed by 6 bases and J by 2 bases, leaving 17 bases between them. The CDR3 covers 15 residues. The CDR3 here is CASSPGGSRTYEQYF. In nucleotides, the CDR3 is TGTGCCAGCAGCCCCGGCGGCTCCAGAACCTACGAGCAGTACTTC.